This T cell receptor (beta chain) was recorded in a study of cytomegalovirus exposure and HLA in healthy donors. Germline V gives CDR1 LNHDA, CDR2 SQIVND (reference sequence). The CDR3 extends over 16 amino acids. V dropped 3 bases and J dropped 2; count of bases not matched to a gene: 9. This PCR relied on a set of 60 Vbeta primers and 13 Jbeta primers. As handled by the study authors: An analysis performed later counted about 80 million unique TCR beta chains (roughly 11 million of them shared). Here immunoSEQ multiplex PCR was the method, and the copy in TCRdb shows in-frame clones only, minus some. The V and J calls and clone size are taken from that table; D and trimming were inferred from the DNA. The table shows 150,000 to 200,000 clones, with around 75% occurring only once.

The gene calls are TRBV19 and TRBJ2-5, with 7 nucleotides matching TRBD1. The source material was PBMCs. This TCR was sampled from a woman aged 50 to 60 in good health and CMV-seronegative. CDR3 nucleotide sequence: TGTGCCAGTAGTATCAGTCCCACAGGGGTGCAAGAGACCCAGTACTTC. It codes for CASSISPTGVQETQYF.